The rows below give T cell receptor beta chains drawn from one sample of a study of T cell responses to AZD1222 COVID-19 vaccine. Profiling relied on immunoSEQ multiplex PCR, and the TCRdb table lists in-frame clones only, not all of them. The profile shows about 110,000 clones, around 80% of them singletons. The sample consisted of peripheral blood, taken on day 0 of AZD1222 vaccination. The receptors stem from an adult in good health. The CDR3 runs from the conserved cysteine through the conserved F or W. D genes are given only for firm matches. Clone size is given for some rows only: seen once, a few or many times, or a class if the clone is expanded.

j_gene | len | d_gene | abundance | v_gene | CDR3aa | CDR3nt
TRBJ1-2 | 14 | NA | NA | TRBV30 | CAWTTGGFNYGYTF | TGTGCCTGGACAACTGGAGGGTTTAACTATGGCTACACCTTC
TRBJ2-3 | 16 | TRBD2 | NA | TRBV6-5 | CASSYSLAGDIDTQYF | TGTGCCAGCAGTTACTCATTAGCGGGAGATATAGATACGCAGTATTTT
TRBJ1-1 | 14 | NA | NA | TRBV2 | CASSFGSGNTEAFF | TGTGCCAGCAGTTTCGGGTCAGGGAACACTGAAGCTTTCTTT
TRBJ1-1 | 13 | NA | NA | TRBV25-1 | CASSGSTRTEAFF | TGTGCCAGCAGTGGAAGCACGAGGACTGAAGCTTTCTTT
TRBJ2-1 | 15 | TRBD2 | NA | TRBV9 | CASSVGLAGGHEQFF | TGTGCCAGCAGCGTCGGACTAGCGGGGGGGCATGAGCAGTTCTTC
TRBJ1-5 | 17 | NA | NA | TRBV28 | CASSSRPKDQRGQPQHF | TGTGCCAGCAGTTCCAGGCCGAAGGATCAGCGTGGGCAGCCCCAGCATTTT
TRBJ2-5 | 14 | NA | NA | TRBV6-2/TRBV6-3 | CASSWGGREETQYF | TGTGCCAGCAGTTGGGGAGGACGGGAAGAGACCCAGTACTTC
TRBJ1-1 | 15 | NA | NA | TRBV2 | CASSALGMMNTEAFF | TGTGCCAGCAGCGCGCTGGGCATGATGAACACTGAAGCTTTCTTT
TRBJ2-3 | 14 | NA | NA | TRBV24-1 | CATQSELGTDTQYF | TGTGCCACCCAATCTGAATTGGGCACAGATACGCAGTATTTT
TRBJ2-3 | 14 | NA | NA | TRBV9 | CASSDSAGTDTQYF | TGTGCCAGCAGCGATAGCGCGGGCACAGATACGCAGTATTTT
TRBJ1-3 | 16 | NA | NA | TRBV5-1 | CASSSAGRSSGNTIYF | TGCGCCAGCAGCTCTGCCGGACGGAGCTCTGGAAACACCATATATTTT
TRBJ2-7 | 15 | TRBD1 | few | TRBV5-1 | CASSLEGAPPFEQYF | TGCGCCAGCAGCTTGGAGGGGGCACCCCCTTTCGAGCAGTACTTC
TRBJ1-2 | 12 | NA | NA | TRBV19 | CASSRSGDGYTF | TGTGCCAGTAGTCGCTCAGGGGATGGCTACACCTTC
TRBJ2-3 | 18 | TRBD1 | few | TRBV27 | CASSSAGTGGRSTDTQYF | TGTGCCAGCAGTTCCGCTGGGACAGGGGGCCGTAGCACAGATACGCAGTATTTT
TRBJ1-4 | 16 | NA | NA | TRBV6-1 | CASSGGLGTTNEKLFF | TGTGCCAGCAGTGGGGGTTTAGGGACAACTAATGAAAAACTGTTTTTT
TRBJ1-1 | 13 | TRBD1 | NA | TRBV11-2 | CASRTGVNTEAFF | TGTGCCAGCAGAACAGGGGTGAACACTGAAGCTTTCTTT
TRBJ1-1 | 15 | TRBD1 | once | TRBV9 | CASSVAGQGDTEAFF | TGTGCCAGCAGCGTTGCGGGACAGGGGGACACTGAAGCTTTCTTT
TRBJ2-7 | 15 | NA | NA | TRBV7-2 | CASTLTGLSSYEQYF | TGTGCCAGCACTCTGACAGGACTTAGCTCCTACGAGCAGTACTTC
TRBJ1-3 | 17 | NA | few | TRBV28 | CASSPTTGRIGRNTIYF | TGTGCCAGCAGCCCAACCACAGGGAGAATCGGGAGAAACACCATATATTTT
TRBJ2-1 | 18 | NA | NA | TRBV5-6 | CASSFSDPFGAEYNEQFF | TGTGCCAGCAGCTTTAGTGACCCATTCGGGGCAGAATACAATGAGCAGTTCTTC
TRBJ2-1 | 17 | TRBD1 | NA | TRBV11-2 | CASSLGSGTGFYNEQFF | TGTGCCAGCAGCTTGGGATCCGGGACAGGGTTTTACAATGAGCAGTTCTTC
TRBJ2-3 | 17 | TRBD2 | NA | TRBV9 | CASSVGALAFSTDTQYF | TGTGCCAGCAGCGTAGGGGCACTAGCGTTTAGCACAGATACGCAGTATTTT
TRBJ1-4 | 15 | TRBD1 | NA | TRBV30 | CAWMGTGTGNEKLFF | TGTGCCTGGATGGGTACCGGGACAGGGAATGAAAAACTGTTTTTT
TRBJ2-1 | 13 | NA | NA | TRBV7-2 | CASSPGLFNEQFF | TGTGCCAGCAGCCCGGGACTTTTTAATGAGCAGTTCTTC
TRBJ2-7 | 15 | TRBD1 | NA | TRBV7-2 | CASSRAPTGAYEQYF | TGTGCCAGCAGCCGCGCCCCCACAGGGGCCTACGAGCAGTACTTC
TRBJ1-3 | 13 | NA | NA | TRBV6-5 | CASRGQLGNTIYF | TGTGCCAGCAGGGGGCAATTAGGAAACACCATATATTTT
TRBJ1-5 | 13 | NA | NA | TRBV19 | CASSIDPGGPQHF | TGTGCCAGTAGTATAGATCCTGGGGGGCCCCAGCATTTT
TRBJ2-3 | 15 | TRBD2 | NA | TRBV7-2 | CASSFSGGPTDTQYF | TGTGCCAGCAGCTTCAGCGGGGGACCCACAGATACGCAGTATTTT
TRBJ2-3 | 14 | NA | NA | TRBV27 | CASSFGGRTDTQYF | TGTGCCAGCAGTTTCGGAGGGCGCACAGATACGCAGTATTTT
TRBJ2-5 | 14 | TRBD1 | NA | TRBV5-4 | CASSPGQGQETQYF | TGTGCCAGCAGCCCTGGACAGGGCCAAGAGACCCAGTACTTC
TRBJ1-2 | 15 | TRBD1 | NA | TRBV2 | CASSTGTGGAYGYTF | TGTGCCAGCAGTACTGGGACAGGGGGCGCTTATGGCTACACCTTC
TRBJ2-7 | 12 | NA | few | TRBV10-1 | CASRDLGYEQYF | TGCGCCAGCCGGGACCTTGGCTACGAGCAGTACTTC
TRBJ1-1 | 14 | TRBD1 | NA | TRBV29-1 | CSVGNRGEYTEAFF | TGCAGCGTTGGAAACAGGGGGGAGTACACTGAAGCTTTCTTT
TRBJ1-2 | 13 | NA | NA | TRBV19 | CASRNRRNYGYTF | TGTGCCAGTAGAAATCGCCGTAACTATGGCTACACCTTC
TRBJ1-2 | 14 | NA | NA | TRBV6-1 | CASNPSPEFYGYTF | TGTGCCAGCAACCCCTCCCCGGAATTCTATGGCTACACCTTC
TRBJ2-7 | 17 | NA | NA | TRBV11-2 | CASSPLNRGGGVYEQYF | TGTGCCAGCAGCCCACTGAACAGGGGTGGAGGGGTCTACGAGCAGTACTTC
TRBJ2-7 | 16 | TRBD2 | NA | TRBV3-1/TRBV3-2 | CASSQAGDHIVYEQYF | TGTGCCAGCAGTCAGGCGGGGGACCATATCGTCTACGAGCAGTACTTC
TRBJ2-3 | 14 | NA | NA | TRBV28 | CASSLAGPTDTQYF | TGTGCCAGCAGTTTGGCAGGGCCCACAGATACGCAGTATTTT
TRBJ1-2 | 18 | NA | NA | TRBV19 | CASSSYGRAALQRYGYTF | TGTGCCAGTAGTTCCTACGGCAGGGCAGCCCTCCAGAGATATGGCTACACCTTC
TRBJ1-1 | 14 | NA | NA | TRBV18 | CASSPRAREGEAFF | TGTGCCAGCTCACCAAGGGCCAGGGAGGGTGAAGCTTTCTTT
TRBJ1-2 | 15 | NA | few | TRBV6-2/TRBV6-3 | CASSLTATSNYGYTF | TGTGCCAGCAGCTTAACAGCGACCTCTAACTATGGCTACACCTTC
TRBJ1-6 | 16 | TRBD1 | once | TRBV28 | CASSLSTGGYNSPLHF | TGTGCCAGCAGTTTATCGACAGGGGGCTATAATTCACCCCTCCACTTT